The rows below give T cell receptor beta chains drawn from one sample of a study of shared clonotypes between healthy human individuals. Generated by immunoSEQ multiplex PCR, the TCRdb table keeps only in-frame clones and is missing some. The profile shows about 1 million clones, about 75% of them singletons. Specimen: memory CD4+ T cells sorted from blood. The receptors originated from a man between 18 and 29 years old in good health. The CDR3 runs from the conserved cysteine through the conserved F or W. D genes are given only for firm matches. Clone size is shown for a subset of rows, as once, few, many or a class of expanded clone.

cdr3_aa	cdr3_nt	v_call	j_call	clone_size	d_call	cdr3_length
CASSLVFSEAFF	TGTGCCAGCAGCTTAGTATTCTCCGAAGCTTTCTTT	TRBV7-9	TRBJ1-1	few	.	12
CASSLVGSQYSGELFF	TGTGCCAGCAGCTTAGTAGGATCCCAGTACTCCGGGGAGCTGTTTTTT	TRBV7-9	TRBJ2-2	.	.	16
CAISENRANSGNTIYF	TGTGCCATCAGTGAGAACAGGGCGAACTCTGGAAACACCATATATTTT	TRBV10-3	TRBJ1-3	.	.	16
CASSRQGGKDQPQHF	TGTGCCAGCAGTCGACAGGGAGGAAAGGATCAGCCCCAGCATTTT	TRBV6-5	TRBJ1-5	.	TRBD1	15
CASSPPNSNNEQFF	TGTGCCAGCTCACCACCGAACAGCAACAATGAGCAGTTCTTC	TRBV18	TRBJ2-1	.	.	14
CASSAAGAGNYGYTF	TGTGCCAGCAGCGCGGCGGGGGCGGGGAACTATGGCTACACCTTC	TRBV9	TRBJ1-2	once	.	15
CASSPSGGGNSPLHF	TGTGCCAGCAGCCCAAGTGGGGGGGGGAATTCACCCCTCCACTTT	TRBV7-9	TRBJ1-6	.	.	15
CASSLRDRSNTGELFF	TGTGCCAGCAGCCTCCGGGACAGATCGAACACCGGGGAGCTGTTTTTT	TRBV5-5	TRBJ2-2	.	TRBD1	16
CASRSGTGISYEQYF	TGTGCCAGCAGGTCCGGGACAGGGATCTCCTACGAGCAGTACTTC	TRBV6-1	TRBJ2-7	.	TRBD1	15
CANWYEQYF	TGTGCCAATTGGTACGAGCAGTACTTC	TRBV27	TRBJ2-7	.	.	9
CASSPQGANTGELFF	TGTGCCAGCTCACCTCAGGGGGCCAACACCGGGGAGCTGTTTTTT	TRBV18	TRBJ2-2	few	TRBD1	15
CAGGLAEGGEQFF	TGTGCCGGTGGGCTAGCGGAGGGTGGGGAGCAGTTCTTC	TRBV2	TRBJ2-1	.	TRBD2	13
CASSPPGQGRSSPLHF	TGTGCCAGCAGCCCTCCGGGACAGGGCAGGAGTTCACCCCTCCACTTT	TRBV7-9	TRBJ1-6	once	TRBD1	16
CASSSGEGLAGYTF	TGTGCCAGCTCATCGGGGGAGGGACTTGCCGGCTACACCTTC	TRBV18	TRBJ1-2	.	.	14
CASSVRGSPLHF	TGTGCCAGCAGCGTCAGGGGGTCACCCCTCCACTTT	TRBV2	TRBJ1-6	many	TRBD1	12
CAISEGGGRGRSNQPQHF	TGTGCCATCAGTGAGGGTGGAGGCAGGGGCAGGAGCAATCAGCCCCAGCATTTT	TRBV10-3	TRBJ1-5	.	.	18
CASSSGVVKRVNTGELFF	TGCGCCAGCAGCTCGGGAGTGGTGAAGCGGGTGAACACCGGGGAGCTGTTTTTT	TRBV5-1	TRBJ2-2	.	.	18
CASSRSSGEKFF	TGTGCCAGCAGCCGTTCTAGCGGGGAGAAGTTCTTC	TRBV6-5	TRBJ2-1	once	TRBD2	12
CSAILADTQYF	TGCAGTGCAATACTAGCTGATACGCAGTATTTT	TRBV20-1	TRBJ2-3	.	.	11
CASSEPSGGARNEQFF	TGTGCCAGCAGCGAGCCTAGCGGGGGGGCCCGCAATGAGCAGTTCTTC	TRBV11-2	TRBJ2-1	.	TRBD2	16
CASSYGTSPKAQYF	TGTGCCAGCAGCTACGGGACTAGCCCTAAGGCCCAGTACTTC	TRBV7-2	TRBJ2-5	.	TRBD2	14
CASSPPAAQETQYF	TGTGCCAGCAGTCCACCAGCAGCCCAAGAGACCCAGTACTTC	TRBV2	TRBJ2-5	.	.	14
CASSYGQGVKYGYTF	TGTGCCAGCAGTTACGGGCAGGGGGTTAAATATGGCTACACCTTC	TRBV6-5	TRBJ1-2	.	TRBD1	15
CASSRRDRISYEQYF	TGTGCCAGCAGCCGGAGGGACAGGATCTCCTACGAGCAGTACTTC	TRBV7-8	TRBJ2-7	once	TRBD1	15
CASSIPETQYF	TGTGCCAGTAGTATCCCCGAGACCCAGTACTTC	TRBV19	TRBJ2-5	.	.	11
CASSPAAGATDTQYF	TGTGCCAGCAGCCCGGCGGCGGGAGCCACAGATACGCAGTATTTT	TRBV5-6	TRBJ2-3	.	TRBD2	15
CASSLRTSGGNTDTQYF	TGTGCCAGCAGCCTAAGGACTAGCGGGGGGAACACAGATACGCAGTATTTT	TRBV9	TRBJ2-3	.	TRBD2	17
CAWSAPPSYEQYF	TGTGCCTGGAGCGCCCCCCCAAGCTACGAGCAGTACTTC	TRBV30	TRBJ2-7	few	.	13
CASSRRQGDYNEQFF	TGCGCCAGCAGCCGTCGACAGGGGGACTACAATGAGCAGTTCTTC	TRBV5-1	TRBJ2-1	.	TRBD1	15
CASSSHPGQGDYGYTF	TGTGCCAGCAGTTCTCATCCGGGACAGGGCGACTATGGCTACACCTTC	TRBV7-9	TRBJ1-2	.	TRBD1	16
CASSLSVQGAGYTF	TGTGCCAGCAGTTTATCGGTACAGGGGGCTGGCTACACCTTC	TRBV27	TRBJ1-2	few	TRBD1	14
CSGPAGEAFF	TGCAGCGGGCCGGCAGGTGAAGCTTTCTTT	TRBV20-1	TRBJ1-1	.	.	10
CASSPAASTNEKLFF	TGCGCCAGCAGCCCTGCCGCTTCAACTAATGAAAAACTGTTTTTT	TRBV5-1	TRBJ1-4	once	.	15
CASSLASGNGEKLFF	TGCGCCAGCAGCTTGGCGTCAGGGAATGGTGAAAAACTGTTTTTT	TRBV5-1	TRBJ1-4	.	.	15
CATTETGRSGELFF	TGTGCCACCACTGAGACAGGAAGATCCGGGGAGCTGTTTTTT	TRBV19	TRBJ2-2	few	.	14
CASSVGRGGSYNEQFF	TGTGCCAGCAGCGTAGGTCGGGGGGGCTCCTACAATGAGCAGTTCTTC	TRBV9	TRBJ2-1	.	TRBD2	16
CASSLNGNTEAFF	TGTGCCAGCAGTTTAAACGGGAACACTGAAGCTTTCTTT	TRBV27	TRBJ1-1	.	.	13